This T cell receptor beta chain derives from a study of blood T cell repertoires in COVID-19. Study information: Sites across the United States, Italy and Spain contributed samples from acute and convalescent COVID-19. T cells, B-cell-depleted T cells, or PBMCs provided the cDNA or gDNA that served as material.

Assay used: immunoSEQ multiplex PCR; TCRdb lists only in-frame clones, some missing. The sample comprises 87,000 or so clones, around 87% of which are singletons, and less than 5% rests with the top ten. This clonotype was sampled from an elderly woman with acute or convalescent COVID-19. The sample consisted of peripheral blood.

In nucleotides, the CDR3 is TGTGCCAGCAGCCGCGGCGGAGGGTCTTTTATCACTGAAGCTTTCTTT. Translating it yields CASSRGGGSFITEAFF. This chain links TRBV11-1 with TRBJ1-1; D gene unclear. Germline V gene sequence: CDR1 SGHAT, CDR2 FQDESV (reference sequence). The CDR3 runs 16 residues. V was pared by 5 bases and J by 4 bases, with 20 bases between.